These 15 T cell receptor beta chains came from one sample sequenced in a study of T cells after posttransplantation cyclophosphamide. Sampled 1 year posttransplant, controls received myeloablative marrow transplants, methotrexate and a calcineurin inhibitor. Assay used: immunoSEQ multiplex PCR; TCRdb lists only in-frame clones, some missing. Among about 12,000 clones listed, 80% to 85% were seen once. This specimen consisted of PBMCs, obtained around 350 days after allogeneic stem cell transplant with calcineurin inhibitor and methotrexate. The receptors shown here come from a young adult male patient who received an allogeneic stem cell transplant from an unrelated donor, was CMV-positive, and had acute GVHD only. These T cells may partly come from the graft donor.

The gene calls are TRBV4-2 and TRBJ1-2; D not resolved. CDR1 and CDR2 (germline): LGHNA, YNFKEQ. Trimming took off 0 bases at V and 3 bases at J, with 11 bases between the two ends. The CDR3 totals 15 residues. The CDR3 loop is CASSQEGRSHYGYTF. The CDR3 DNA reads as TGTGCCAGCAGCCAAGAGGGGAGGTCGCACTATGGCTACACCTTC.

This rearrangement joins TRBV5-1 to TRBJ1-2; no definite D call. Germline CDR1 reads SGHRS; CDR2 reads YFSETQ. V lost 4 bases and J lost 4, with 14 bases in between. CDR3 length equals 14 residues. CDR3 DNA: TGCGCCAGCAGCCAGGAAGGCGCCTCCTATGGCTACACCTTC. Translating gives CASSQEGASYGYTF.

This chain joins TRBV2 and TRBJ1-2; 10 bases are a match to TRBD1. The CDR3 is 16 amino acids. Unmatched junction bases numbered 10, after V lost 7 bases and J lost 2 bases. Germline-derived CDR1 and CDR2 are SNHLY and FYNNEI. CDR3 bases: TGTGCCAGCAAAGAAAGGGGGACAGGGGTCAACTATGGCTACACCTTC. It codes for CASKERGTGVNYGYTF.

The chain couples TRBV27 to TRBJ2-6; D is perhaps TRBD2 (6 bases). V was cut by 4 bases and J by 2 bases, with 15 bases left in between. This CDR3 spans 17 amino acids. Germline V gives CDR1 MNHEY, CDR2 SMNVEV (reference sequence). The CDR3 sequence: CASSWGIGGTGANVLTF. Written as DNA, the CDR3 is TGTGCCAGCAGTTGGGGTATCGGGGGAACTGGGGCCAACGTCCTGACTTTC.

J is TRBJ1-1 and V is TRBV2; unclear D gene. The ends were cut back, 3 bases at V and 0 bases at J, with 5 bases in the middle. The CDR3 extends over 13 amino acids. Germline V CDR1 and CDR2: SNHLY, FYNNEI. In DNA, the CDR3 is TGTGCCAGCAGTGATAATCTGAACACTGAAGCTTTCTTT. It codes for CASSDNLNTEAFF.

The J gene is TRBJ2-6, the V gene TRBV18; perhaps TRBD1 as D (6 bases). Germline V gene lookup returns CDR1 KGHSH and CDR2 LQKENI. CDR3 size: 15 residues. Trimming left V 6 bases short and J 2 bases short, with 11 bases between. The CDR3 nucleotides are TGTGCCAGCTCTCAACAGGGCGCTGGGGCCAACGTCCTGACTTTC. Amino acids: CASSQQGAGANVLTF.

The CDR3 DNA follows: TGTGCCAGCAGTGACTCAGCCCCCGGGGAGCTGTTTTTT. Its protein product is CASSDSAPGELFF. The rearrangement uses TRBV6-4 and TRBJ2-2; D is ambiguous. Germline CDR1 is MRHNA and CDR2 is SNTAGT. V was trimmed by 0 bases and J by 6 bases, leaving 5 bases between them. The CDR3 has 13 amino acids.

V is TRBV30 and J is TRBJ1-4; no reliable D call. This CDR3 comprises 13 residues. Germline-derived CDR1 and CDR2 are GTSNPN and SVGIG (reference sequence). The germline V and J ends were trimmed by 5 bases and 7 bases, with 14 bases remaining between them. CDR3 in DNA: TGTGCCTGGGGGCCTGGCGGGCCTGAAAAACTGTTTTTT. It specifies CAWGPGGPEKLFF.

This rearrangement joins TRBV7-3 to TRBJ1-1, with unresolved D. The length of the CDR3 is 14 residues. The germline V and J ends were trimmed by 6 bases and 3 bases, with 14 bases remaining between them. CDR1 SGHTA and CDR2 FQGTGA come from the germline V gene. The CDR3 coding sequence is TGTGCCAGCAGACCCCCCGGGTCTTACACTGAAGCTTTCTTT. As protein: CASRPPGSYTEAFF.

This CDR3 is CASSLLADRDREKKDYGYTF. DNA for the CDR3: TGTGCCAGCAGCTTGTTAGCCGATCGGGACAGGGAGAAGAAGGACTATGGCTACACCTTC. The J gene is TRBJ1-2, the V gene TRBV13; 9 nucleotides agree with TRBD1. V lost 3 bases, J lost 3 bases, and 20 bases stayed unmatched. Germline-derived CDR1 and CDR2 are PRHDT and FYEKMQ (reference sequence). The length of the CDR3 is 20 residues.

The chain employs TRBV27 and TRBJ1-2; TRBD1 matches at 8 bases. CDR3 size: 14 residues. Trimming took 8 bases from V and 0 from J; bases not matched to a gene: 5. Germline V CDR1 and CDR2: MNHEY, SMNVEV (reference sequence). For the CDR3, the DNA is TGTGCCAGCGGACAACAGGGGGCTAACTATGGCTACACCTTC. This sequence encodes CASGQQGANYGYTF.

This sequence joins TRBV4-1 and TRBJ2-5; 10 bases align to TRBD1. Per the germline V gene, CDR1 is MGHRA and CDR2 is YSYEKL. The V gene end was trimmed by 1 base and the J gene end by 5 bases; junction bases not matched to a gene: 4. The CDR3 totals 15 residues. For the CDR3, the DNA is TGCGCCAGCAGCCAAGGAGACAGGGGGCTTGAGACCCAGTACTTC. This gives the protein CASSQGDRGLETQYF.

V usage is TRBV6-5 and J usage is TRBJ1-6; 8 positions agree with TRBD1. Trimming removed 7 bases from V and 10 bases from J; junction bases left unmatched: 9. The CDR3 extends over 14 amino acids. Germline assignment: CDR1 MNHEY and CDR2 SVGAGI. As DNA, the CDR3 is TGTGCCAGCACCATACAGGGGGGAGGATCACCCCTCCACTTT. This codes for CASTIQGGGSPLHF.

CDR3 region: CASSQPGALEQYF. The CDR3 nucleotides are TGCGCCAGCAGCCAACCAGGGGCTTTAGAGCAGTACTTC. The genes are TRBV5-1 and TRBJ2-7; tentatively, D is TRBD1 (6 bases). The V gene's germline CDR1 is SGHRS and CDR2 YFSETQ. CDR3 length equals 13 residues. Trimming left V 4 bases short and J 7 bases short, with 15 bases between.

The V and J genes are TRBV4-1 and TRBJ1-6; no clear D. The CDR3 has 17 amino acids. V was clipped by 0 bases and J by 0 bases, with 9 bases between them. CDR1 is MGHRA and CDR2 is YSYEKL in the germline V gene. In DNA, the CDR3 is TGCGCCAGCAGCCAAGATTCTAAGAGCTCCTATAATTCACCCCTCCACTTT. This translates into CASSQDSKSSYNSPLHF.